The 28 T cell receptor beta chains reported below all come from one sample, sequenced in a study of blood T cell repertoires in COVID-19. Method: immunoSEQ multiplex PCR; TCRdb's copy keeps in-frame clones and lacks some. The data show 200,000 to 250,000 clones, around 84% seen once. The sample consisted of peripheral blood. These receptors originate from a man aged 45-65 years with acute or convalescent COVID-19.

The V call is TRBV5-1, the J call TRBJ2-1, with D perhaps TRBD1 (5 bases). Trimming left V 0 bases short and J 7 bases short, with 11 bases between. This CDR3 has 14 residues. Germline V gives CDR1 SGHRS, CDR2 YFSETQ. The CDR3 region has the DNA TGCGCCAGCAGCTTGGTTCCAGGGTGGAATGAGCAGTTCTTC. Translated: CASSLVPGWNEQFF.

This rearrangement joins TRBV27 to TRBJ1-3; D possibly corresponds to TRBD1 (6 bases). V was trimmed by 10 bases and J by 8 bases, leaving 18 bases between them. Per the germline V gene, CDR1 is MNHEY and CDR2 is SMNVEV (reference sequence). The CDR3 runs 13 residues. The CDR3 region has the DNA TGTGCCACATCGACAGGCCAAGGAGACACCATATATTTT. Translated: CATSTGQGDTIYF.

V gene TRBV6-6 combines with J gene TRBJ2-4; 9 positions agree with TRBD1. The V segment lost 6 bases and the J segment 15 bases; nucleotides outside the gene matches: 9. CDR1 is MNHNY and CDR2 is SVGAGI in the germline V gene (reference sequence). The CDR3 runs 12 residues. The CDR3, as DNA: TGTGCCAGCAGACTACCGGGACAGGGTTCGTACTTC. Protein product: CASRLPGQGSYF.

This chain links TRBV7-3 with TRBJ1-1, with a tentative D call TRBD1 (5 bases). V dropped 4 bases and J dropped 4 bases, with 10 bases sitting between them. This CDR3 has 13 residues. Germline lookup yields CDR1 SGHTA and CDR2 FQGTGA. The CDR3 sequence: CASSWGRGTEAFF. The CDR3 bases are TGTGCCAGCAGCTGGGGTAGGGGCACTGAAGCTTTCTTT.

In this sample, this clone turned up once. The genes are TRBV27 and TRBJ2-3; no firm D call. Trimming left V 4 bases short and J 2 bases short, with 10 bases between. Germline CDR1 MNHEY, CDR2 SMNVEV (reference sequence). CDR3 length: 14 residues. CDR3: CASSSVTATDTQYF. The CDR3 DNA reads TGTGCCAGCAGTTCAGTAACCGCCACAGATACGCAGTATTTT.

The V gene is TRBV28, the J gene TRBJ1-1; the D is unclear. The CDR3 contains 12 residues. CDR1 MDHEN and CDR2 SYDVKM come from the germline V gene. Trimming shortened V by 5 bases and J by 1 base, and 5 bases separated the two germline ends. The CDR3 bases are TGTGCCAGCAGTGTCTGGAACACTGAAGCTTTCTTT. It yields the protein CASSVWNTEAFF.

On this clone itself: The junction and the germline gene differ at one end; a read error may be behind it. The chain couples TRBV7-9 to TRBJ2-1, with 12 bases identical to TRBD2. Looked up from germline, CDR1 is SEHNR and CDR2 is FQNEAQ (reference sequence). This CDR3 spans 15 amino acids. In DNA form, the CDR3 reads TGTGCCAGCAGCCTAGCGGGGGGGCACTACAATGAGCAGTTCTTC. Translating it yields CASSLAGGHYNEQFF.

The chain links TRBV6-5 to TRBJ1-2, with a possible D match to TRBD1 (5 bases). This CDR3 has 14 amino acids. Germline V gene sequence: CDR1 MNHEY, CDR2 SVGAGI. V was pared by 5 bases and J by 4 bases, with 14 bases between. The CDR3: CASSPARVGYGYTF. As DNA, the CDR3 is TGTGCCAGCAGTCCCGCCAGGGTCGGCTATGGCTACACCTTC.

This rearrangement joins TRBV4-1 to TRBJ2-1, with 7 bases fitting TRBD1. The CDR3 runs to 18 residues. The junction had 12 bases not matched to a gene; V was cut back by 3 bases and J by 1 base. CDR1 MGHRA and CDR2 YSYEKL come from the germline V gene. The CDR3 is CASSQGRGWLISYNEQFF. Here the CDR3 DNA reads TGCGCCAGCAGCCAGGGCAGGGGGTGGCTAATATCCTACAATGAGCAGTTCTTC.

The V gene is TRBV20-1, the J gene TRBJ1-1; maybe TRBD1 (5 bases). Trimming took off 5 bases at V and 9 bases at J, with 10 bases between the two ends. Germline CDR1 DFQATT, CDR2 SNEGSKA (reference sequence). This CDR3 comprises 10 residues. CDR3 bases: TGCAGTGCTTTCACAGGTAAAGCTTTCTTT. Translated: CSAFTGKAFF.

The rearrangement links TRBV28 to TRBJ2-6; D is perhaps TRBD1 (5 bases). The CDR3 length is 15 residues. Germline V gene lookup returns CDR1 MDHEN and CDR2 SYDVKM. Trimming took off 3 bases at V and 3 bases at J, with 9 bases between the two ends. CDR3 coding DNA: TGTGCCAGCAGTTTCAGGGCAGATGGGGCCAACGTCCTGACTTTC. It is translated as CASSFRADGANVLTF. Supplemented by reference TRBV28 and TRBJ2-6, the full variable domain reads DVKVTQSSRYLVKRTGEKVFLECVQDMDHENMFWYRQDPGLGLRLIYFSYDVKMKEKGDIPEGYSVSREKKERFSLILESASTNQTSMYLCASSFRADGANVLTFGAGSRLTVL.

This chain connects TRBV5-6 to TRBJ2-7, with TRBD2 as a possible D gene (6 bases). CDR1 SGHDT and CDR2 YYEEEE come from the germline V gene. The CDR3 has 16 residues. The germline V and J ends were trimmed by 4 bases and 3 bases, with 20 bases remaining between them. CDR3 amino acids: CASSPTRRGTYYEQYF. CDR3 DNA: TGTGCCAGCAGCCCCACCCGTCGGGGGACTTACTACGAGCAGTACTTC. Combining the CDR3 with reference TRBV5-6 and TRBJ2-7 gives the whole variable domain DAGVTQSPTHLIKTRGQQVTLRCSPKSGHDTVSWYQQALGQGPQFIFQYYEEEERQRGNFPDRFSGHQFPNYSSELNVNALLLGDSALYLCASSPTRRGTYYEQYFGPGTRLTVT.

This chain links TRBV7-8 with TRBJ2-5, with D perhaps TRBD2 (6 bases). CDR1 SGHVS and CDR2 FQNEAQ come from the germline V gene. Trimming stripped 1 base from V and 1 base from J, with 16 bases between. The CDR3 spans 17 residues. DNA of the CDR3: TGTGCCAGCAGCTTAGTTCCAGGGCGGGAAGGCCAAGAGACCCAGTACTTC. Its translation: CASSLVPGREGQETQYF.

A note on this clone: Other DNA sequences in this sample translate to the same CDR3. V usage is TRBV18 and J usage is TRBJ2-3; D remains unclear. The CDR3 contains 12 residues. CDR1 is KGHSH, CDR2 LQKENI, per germline. The V gene lost 3 bases and the J gene lost 5 bases, with 6 bases spanning the gap. CDR3 sequence: CASSPRQDTQYF. CDR3 nucleotide sequence: TGTGCCAGCTCACCGAGACAAGATACGCAGTATTTT. The whole variable domain, remainder taken from reference TRBV18 and TRBJ2-3, is NAGVMQNPRHLVRRRGQEARLRCSPMKGHSHVYWYRQLPEEGLKFMVYLQKENIIDESGMPKERFSAEFPKEGPSILRIQQVVRGDSAAYFCASSPRQDTQYFGPGTRLTVL.

V gene TRBV4-1 combines with J gene TRBJ2-5, with 9 positions matching TRBD1. Per germline, CDR1 MGHRA and CDR2 YSYEKL. With V trimmed by 1 base and J by 2 bases, 2 bases remained unmatched. This CDR3 comprises 15 residues. CDR3 sequence (DNA): TGCGCCAGCAGCCAAGCCGACAGGGGGCAAGAGACCCAGTACTTC. Encoded protein: CASSQADRGQETQYF.

The table lists this clone with a few counts. The V call is TRBV18, the J call TRBJ2-1; D is perhaps TRBD1 (5 bases). V was trimmed by 5 bases and J by 2 bases, leaving 10 bases between them. The CDR3 totals 14 residues. Germline loops: CDR1 KGHSH, CDR2 LQKENI. The CDR3, as DNA: TGTGCCAGCTCAATGGCCAGGGCCTACAATGAGCAGTTCTTC. This codes for CASSMARAYNEQFF.

Here the CDR3 DNA reads TGCGCCAGCAGCTTGGTTTGGGAGCAAGGTACGCAGTATTTT. Its protein product is CASSLVWEQGTQYF. The chain couples TRBV5-1 to TRBJ2-3, with D perhaps TRBD2 (5 bases). This CDR3 is 14 amino acids long. The V and J ends lost 0 bases and 8 bases respectively, with 13 bases between them. Germline V gene data show CDR1 as SGHRS and CDR2 as YFSETQ.

This chain links TRBV7-6 with TRBJ1-6; D gene ambiguous. Germline V gene data show CDR1 as SGHVS and CDR2 as FNYEAQ. With 7 bases removed from V and 1 base from J, the gap between germline ends came to 8 bases. The CDR3 is 14 amino acids. The CDR3 here is CASNAGSYNSPLHF. Written as DNA, the CDR3 is TGTGCCAGCAACGCCGGGTCCTATAATTCACCCCTCCACTTT.

In DNA, the CDR3 is TGTGCCATCAGTGAAGGGGATACCAAAAACATTCAGTACTTC. The encoded protein is CAISEGDTKNIQYF. The chain carries TRBV10-3 and TRBJ2-4, with D maybe TRBD1 (5 bases). The germline CDR1 and CDR2 sequences are ENHRY and SYGVKD. CDR3 length: 14 amino acids. V was cut by 3 bases and J by 2 bases, with 8 bases left in between.

The V and J genes are TRBV10-3 and TRBJ1-2; TRBD1 agrees at 9 bases. Germline loops: CDR1 ENHRY, CDR2 SYGVKD. With 6 bases clipped from V and 3 bases from J, the junction kept 2 bases outside the gene matches. This CDR3 has 13 residues. DNA for the CDR3: TGTGCCATCAGCCGACAGGGGGACTATGGCTACACCTTC. Translation: CAISRQGDYGYTF.

CDR3 sequence reads: CASSLLGGTQNYGYTF. The CDR3 nucleotides are TGTGCCAGCTCACTACTAGGGGGCACCCAAAACTATGGCTACACCTTC. J is TRBJ1-2 and V is TRBV18; 7 bases fit TRBD1. The germline gives CDR1 KGHSH, CDR2 LQKENI. This CDR3 comprises 16 residues. V shed 4 bases, J shed 2 bases, and the junction held 10 bases outside the gene matches.

The V call is TRBV5-1, the J call TRBJ1-2; weak D call: TRBD1 (6 bases). Trimming removed 5 bases from V and 4 bases from J, with 12 bases in between. The CDR3 has 13 amino acids. Germline CDR1 reads SGHRS; CDR2 reads YFSETQ. The CDR3 DNA is TGCGCCAGCAGTACCGGACAGCGCTATGGCTACACCTTC. Its translation is CASSTGQRYGYTF.

This clone occurred many times. This rearrangement joins TRBV3-1 (or the pseudogene TRBV3-2) to TRBJ2-7; 7 bases map to TRBD2. Trimming took 4 bases from V and 3 from J; bases not matched to a gene: 12. Germline V CDR1 and CDR2: LGHDT, YNNKEL (reference sequence). CDR3 length: 16 residues. CDR3 DNA sequence: TGTGCCAGCAGCCCCGACTCCGCTAGCGGACACTACGAGCAGTACTTC. As protein: CASSPDSASGHYEQYF.

DNA of the CDR3: TGCGCCAGCAGCTTGGTGGCAGGGGATGGAAACACCATATATTTT. Amino acids: CASSLVAGDGNTIYF. The chain uses TRBV5-1 and TRBJ1-3; possibly TRBD1 for D (6 bases). Germline lookup yields CDR1 SGHRS and CDR2 YFSETQ. The CDR3 has 15 amino acids. The V and J ends lost 0 bases and 3 bases respectively, with 10 bases between them.

The CDR3: CASSLNAGTGNTEAFF. Written as DNA, the CDR3 is TGCGCCAGCAGCTTGAATGCCGGGACAGGGAACACTGAAGCTTTCTTT. The rearrangement joins TRBV5-1 to TRBJ1-1; 8 positions match TRBD1. In germline, CDR1 is SGHRS, CDR2 YFSETQ. The CDR3 totals 16 residues. V was clipped by 1 base and J by 1 base; unmatched bases: 6.

The V gene is TRBV2, the J gene TRBJ1-2; a possible D gene is TRBD1 (6 bases). The CDR3 consists of 13 residues. Trimming pared 7 bases from V and 2 bases from J, leaving 11 bases between. Germline V lookup: CDR1 SNHLY, CDR2 FYNNEI. CDR3 sequence (DNA): TGTGCCAGCACCGGACAGTTGAACTATGGCTACACCTTC. Translation: CASTGQLNYGYTF.

The chain joins TRBV6-1 to TRBJ1-1, with D perhaps TRBD1 (6 bases). V was clipped by 3 bases and J by 4 bases, with 21 bases between them. Germline V CDR1 and CDR2: MNHNS, SASEGT. The CDR3 contains 17 residues. The DNA for the CDR3 is TGTGCCAGCAGTGACCCCGCGCTCGACAGGATGGTCACTGAAGCTTTCTTT. Encoded protein: CASSDPALDRMVTEAFF.

The genes are TRBV10-2 and TRBJ1-2; D is possibly TRBD1 (6 bases). This CDR3 spans 16 amino acids. Germline CDR1 and CDR2: WSHSY and SAAADI. Trimming cost V 2 bases and J 5 bases, with 18 bases left between them. The CDR3 nucleotides read TGCGCCAGCAGTGAGGCGATGGTCGCGGGGGCGTATGGCTACACCTTC. Translation: CASSEAMVAGAYGYTF.